Shown below are 16 T cell receptor beta chains from a single sample sequenced in a study of Ad26.COV2.S vaccination and SARS-CoV-2 variants. Sequenced by immunoSEQ multiplex PCR; TCRdb stores in-frame clones only, minus some. The sample holds a few hundred thousand clones, 70% to 90% seen once. Indicated treatment: about 20 received Ad26.COV2.S at low or high dose, single or two shots; about 5 received placebo; per-sample allocation not given. All samples were drawn on day 63, counting from the first vaccine or placebo injection. Here the sequenced sample was peripheral blood, taken in a trial of Ad26.COV2.S vaccine versus placebo. The source is a person between 18 and 59 years old who received the Ad26.COV2.S COVID-19 vaccine or a placebo.

J is TRBJ1-4 and V is TRBV7-9; tentatively, D is TRBD1 (5 bases). Trimming left V 0 bases short and J 6 bases short, with 20 bases between. Looked up from germline, CDR1 is SEHNR and CDR2 is FQNEAQ (reference sequence). The length of the CDR3 is 18 residues. Written as DNA, the CDR3 is TGTGCCAGCAGCTTAGCGGATTTCGAGGCGGGCAGGGATGAAAAACTGTTTTTT. Its translation: CASSLADFEAGRDEKLFF.

The gene calls are TRBV6-5 and TRBJ1-4; possibly TRBD1 for D (6 bases). V shed 6 bases and J shed 2 bases, with 10 bases lying between them. Germline V gene lookup returns CDR1 MNHEY and CDR2 SVGAGI. This CDR3 region has 14 residues. CDR3 nucleotides: TGTGCCAGCAGGCGGGGGCAGACTAATGAAAAACTGTTTTTT. It encodes CASRRGQTNEKLFF.

This clone came up once. The chain combines TRBV5-6 with TRBJ2-7, with 9 positions matching TRBD1. The trim removed 0 bases at V and 4 bases at J, leaving 5 bases unmatched. The CDR3 is 15 residues long. CDR1 is SGHDT and CDR2 is YYEEEE in the germline V gene. The CDR3 region has the DNA TGTGCCAGCAGCTTGGAGTGGACAGGGGATTACGAGCAGTACTTC. Protein: CASSLEWTGDYEQYF.

The chain uses TRBV6-6 and TRBJ1-5; 7 bases line up with TRBD1. Germline V CDR1 and CDR2: MNHNY, SVGAGI (reference sequence). CDR3 length: 14 amino acids. Germline trimming cut 5 bases from V and 4 bases from J; bases unmatched to any gene: 5. The CDR3 nucleotides read TGTGCCAGCAGTCCCCCGACAGGGAATCAGCCCCAGCATTTT. It yields the protein CASSPPTGNQPQHF.

This chain links TRBV9 with TRBJ1-4; a weak D match, TRBD1 (5 bases). Germline V lookup: CDR1 SGDLS, CDR2 YYNGEE. Trimming took 6 bases from V and 5 from J, leaving 11 bases between them. This CDR3 is 13 amino acids long. The DNA for the CDR3 is TGTGCCAGCACCCAGGGACCGAATGAAAAACTGTTTTTT. As protein: CASTQGPNEKLFF. The full variable domain, in which reference TRBV9 and TRBJ1-4 provide the parts outside the CDR3, is DSGVTQTPKHLITATGQRVTLRCSPRSGDLSVYWYQQSLDQGLQFLIQYYNGEERAKGNILERFSAQQFPDLHSELNLSSLELGDSALYFCASTQGPNEKLFFGSGTQLSVL.

V is TRBV12-3 or TRBV12-4 and J is TRBJ2-5, with D unclear. This CDR3 is built from 13 residues. Deletions cut 1 base from V and 7 bases from J, with 10 bases between. The DNA for the CDR3 is TGTGCCAGCAGTTTAGTGTCCCCCGGGACCCAGTACTTC. It specifies CASSLVSPGTQYF.

J is TRBJ2-2 and V is TRBV5-4; 8 nucleotides match TRBD2. J was trimmed by 2 bases and V by 5 bases; bases with no gene match: 8. This CDR3 region has 16 residues. CDR1 and CDR2 from the germline V gene are SGHNT and YYREEE (reference sequence). The chain's CDR3 is CASSNERGFNTGELFF. As DNA, the CDR3 is TGTGCCAGCAGTAATGAGCGGGGGTTCAACACCGGGGAGCTGTTTTTT.

The V call is TRBV18, the J call TRBJ2-6; weak D call: TRBD1 (5 bases). Germline values: CDR1 KGHSH, CDR2 LQKENI. CDR3 length equals 20 residues. Trimming stripped 0 bases from V and 0 bases from J, with 18 bases between. DNA for the CDR3: TGTGCCAGCTCACCACCGGCCTTCCAGGGCCATCCCTCTGGGGCCAACGTCCTGACTTTC. Its protein is CASSPPAFQGHPSGANVLTF.

CDR3 DNA sequence: TGTGCCAGTAGTATAGGGCAGAATCCCTCCTACGAGCAGTACTTC. This codes for CASSIGQNPSYEQYF. The genes are TRBV19 and TRBJ2-7; D remains unclear. Germline-derived CDR1 and CDR2 are LNHDA and SQIVND (reference sequence). The V gene lost 1 base and the J gene lost 0 bases, with 10 bases spanning the gap. The CDR3 runs to 15 residues.

The chain employs TRBV25-1 and TRBJ1-2, with D hard to call. The CDR3 loop spans 11 amino acids. Germline CDR1 and CDR2: MGHDK and SYGVNS. Trimming took off 5 bases at V and 1 base at J, with 2 bases between the two ends. The CDR3 region is CASSLNYGYTF. For the CDR3, the DNA is TGTGCCAGCAGTCTTAACTATGGCTACACCTTC.

This chain joins TRBV9 and TRBJ2-2, with D possibly matching TRBD1 (6 bases). Germline-derived CDR1 and CDR2 are SGDLS and YYNGEE. Trimming took 0 bases from V and 0 from J, leaving 9 bases between them. This CDR3 contains 16 residues. CDR3 bases: TGTGCCAGCAGCGTAGTCCAGGGGACGAACACCGGGGAGCTGTTTTTT. Translating it yields CASSVVQGTNTGELFF.

The rearrangement uses TRBV3-1 (or the pseudogene TRBV3-2) and TRBJ1-3; 11 bases are shared with TRBD1. The ends lost 2 bases at V and 7 bases at J; junction bases unmatched: 7. CDR1 is LGHDT and CDR2 is YNNKEL in the germline V gene (reference sequence). CDR3 length: 16 amino acids. The CDR3 here is CASSQPYGTGGNTIYF. The CDR3 nucleotides are TGTGCCAGCAGCCAACCTTACGGGACAGGGGGGAACACCATATATTTT.

This clone was seen only a few times. The chain links TRBV27 to TRBJ1-5; D possibly corresponds to TRBD1 (5 bases). Germline V lookup: CDR1 MNHEY, CDR2 SMNVEV (reference sequence). V was pared by 4 bases and J by 4 bases, with 11 bases between. This CDR3 comprises 14 residues. The CDR3: CASSYRGANQPQHF. In DNA, the CDR3 is TGTGCCAGCAGTTATCGAGGGGCGAATCAGCCCCAGCATTTT.

The chain employs TRBV9 and TRBJ2-3, with 8 bases identical to TRBD2. The germline V gene has CDR1 SGDLS and CDR2 YYNGEE. The CDR3 is 16 residues long. V dropped 0 bases and J dropped 2; count of bases not matched to a gene: 5. CDR3 nucleotide sequence: TGTGCCAGCAGCGTAGCGGGGGGGCCCCCCACAGATACGCAGTATTTT. It is translated as CASSVAGGPPTDTQYF.

The J gene is TRBJ2-2, the V gene TRBV5-1, with 11 bases aligning to TRBD1. Losses at the gene ends were 3 bases for V and 7 bases for J; bases not matched to a gene: 8. The CDR3 sequence is 16 residues long. CDR1 and CDR2 (germline): SGHRS, YFSETQ. CDR3 protein: CASSSLGTGGNGELFF. CDR3 DNA sequence: TGCGCCAGCAGCTCCCTAGGGACAGGGGGAAACGGGGAGCTGTTTTTT.

V gene TRBV2 combines with J gene TRBJ2-5; no definite D call. Germline assignment: CDR1 SNHLY and CDR2 FYNNEI. The CDR3 consists of 13 residues. V lost 7 bases and J lost 4, with 13 bases in between. CDR3: CASKGRAGETQYF. For the CDR3, the DNA is TGTGCCAGCAAGGGAAGAGCAGGAGAGACCCAGTACTTC.